This T cell receptor beta chain derives from a study of T-cell reconstitution after alpha-beta-depleted transplantation in children. This CDR3 region has 14 residues. The V and J ends lost 7 bases and 7 bases, in that order; junction bases with no gene match: 6. CDR1 is PRHDT, CDR2 FYEKMQ, per germline (reference sequence). A library of TCRbeta sequences, prepared with unique molecular identifiers, was generated. TCRdb redid the calling of the PCR reads with MiXCR, one entry per CDR3 protein. This table has 180,000 or so distinct CDR3 sequences, roughly 6.3% appearing once. Regarding the study as a whole: Some patients showed high day-60 TCRbeta diversity, which derived from surviving recipient T cells and thymic progenitors. When one year had passed after transplant, most T-cell counts and diversity came from newly produced T cells.

This clonotype came up many times. Its antigen remains unidentified. This material consisted of PBMCs, taken before TCRalphabeta/CD19-depleted stem cell transplant. This sequence was found in a girl in the first two years of life with combined immunodeficiency, due to receive a stem cell transplant. V usage is TRBV13 and J usage is TRBJ2-1; 11 bases align to TRBD2. The CDR3 region is CASTSTSGANEQFF. The CDR3 DNA reads TGTGCCAGCACCTCGACTAGCGGGGCGAATGAGCAGTTCTTC.